The clone carrying this T cell receptor (beta chain) was detected a few times. Assay used: immunoSEQ multiplex PCR; TCRdb lists only in-frame clones, some missing. The sample contains around 40,000 clones, approximately 92% of which appear only once. These data come from a study of T cell changes during pregnancy in multiple sclerosis. The CDR3 contains 15 residues. V lost 5 bases, J lost 0 bases, and 13 bases lay in between. CDR1 PRHDT and CDR2 FYEKMQ come from the germline V gene (reference sequence). The sample in question was CD8+ T cells from peripheral blood mononuclear cells, obtained before pregnancy. This chain uses TRBV13 with TRBJ1-1; D is undetermined. The sequence was obtained from a female donor with multiple sclerosis, enrolled in a pregnancy study. CDR3 DNA sequence: TGTGCCAGCAGCGCTAGGAGGGCGGTGAACACTGAAGCTTTCTTT. Its protein is CASSARRAVNTEAFF.